The 4 T cell receptor beta chains below were found in one sample sequenced in a study of T cell clonality in common variable immunodeficiency. The assay was immunoSEQ multiplex PCR, and TCRdb's table has in-frame clones only and misses some. The sample was found to contain approximately 52,000 clones, and every one recurs. The sample consisted of peripheral blood mononuclear cells. The receptors shown here come from a person between 18 and 70 years old in good health.

This clone was seen at least ten times. The read ends 3 residues early relative to the CDR3; the germline J gene fills the gap. The chain recombines TRBV20-1 with TRBJ2-7, with 8 bases aligning to TRBD2. The CDR3 is made up of 14 amino acids. The germline V gene encodes CDR1 DFQATT and CDR2 SNEGSKA (reference sequence). The V gene end was trimmed by 6 bases and the J gene end by 0 bases; junction bases not matched to a gene: 7. Here the CDR3 reads CSAGTSGSSYEQYF. The CDR3 bases that were read are TGCAGTGCGGGAACTAGCGGCTCCTCCTACGAG.

This clone has a count of ten or more. The missing CDR3 end, 3 residues past where the read stops, is filled in from the germline J gene. The chain recombines TRBV6-7 with TRBJ2-2; TRBD2 aligns across 10 bases. TRBV6-7 is designated an ORF whose function remains uncertain. V was clipped by 2 bases and J by 4 bases; unmatched bases: 10. The CDR3 consists of 18 residues. The covered CDR3 bases are TGTGCCAGCAGTTACCCATTTACTAGCGGGGTCAGCACCGGGGAG. Protein: CASSYPFTSGVSTGE. In full, the CDR3 reads CASSYPFTSGVSTGELFF.

This clone occurred many times. With the read ending 3 residues before the CDR3 end, the germline J gene is used to fill in that end. J is TRBJ2-3 and V is TRBV14; no clear D. Trimming took off 5 bases at V and 4 bases at J, with 10 bases between the two ends. This CDR3 spans 13 amino acids. CDR1 is SGHDN, CDR2 FVKESK, per germline. The part of the CDR3 DNA that was read is TGTGCCAGCAGCGCAACATGGCCAGATACG. This translates into CASSATWPDT. The CDR3 as a whole reads CASSATWPDTQYF.

This clone was detected ten times or more. The read halts 3 residues ahead of the CDR3 end, with the missing end drawn from the germline J gene. The chain links TRBV2 to TRBJ2-7, with 10 bases identical to TRBD2. V gave up 6 bases and J gave up 5 bases; unmatched junction bases: 7. The CDR3 extends over 14 amino acids. Germline CDR1 and CDR2: SNHLY and FYNNEI. The CDR3 bases that were read are TGTGCCAGCAGCCTAGCGGGAGCGAGCGACGAG. Its protein is CASSLAGASDE. The CDR3 reads in full as CASSLAGASDEQYF. The full variable domain, completed using reference TRBV2 and TRBJ2-7, is EPEVTQTPSHQVTQMGQEVILRCVPISNHLYFYWYRQILGQKVEFLVSFYNNEISEKSEIFDDQFSVERPDGSNFTLKIRSTKLEDSAMYFCASSLAGASDEQYFGPGTRLTVT.